This TCR beta chain was sequenced during a study of T cell responses to AZD1222 COVID-19 vaccine. Study-level information: Timing groups of about 4 and about 12 weeks for second doses were pooled. Overall study findings and caveats: White British ancestry dominated among donors, who included more females, and clonal diversity was possibly underestimated. Reports say nearly half of spike-specific TCRs go after unmutated variant regions.

Concerning this clone itself: Its specificity is unknown.

CDR1 is LNHDA, CDR2 SQIVND, per germline (reference sequence). CDR3 length: 12 amino acids. The V end was cut by 7 bases, the J end by 10 bases, with 16 bases between. Generated by immunoSEQ multiplex PCR, the TCRdb table keeps only in-frame clones and is missing some. The sample records more than 110,000 clones, roughly 90% being singletons. This chain joins TRBV19 and TRBJ1-2, with a possible D match to TRBD1 (5 bases). Sequenced material: peripheral blood, taken on day 0 of AZD1222 vaccination. This TCR derives from an adult in good health. The CDR3 DNA follows: TGTGCCAGTACCCTCTGGGAGGGGAACTACACCTTC. Protein product: CASTLWEGNYTF.